The rows below give T cell receptor beta chains drawn from one sample of a study of OX40 agonist ivuxolimab in advanced cancers. Generated by immunoSEQ multiplex PCR, the TCRdb table keeps only in-frame clones and is missing some. This table has about 51,000 clones, about 77% appearing once. Specimen: CD4+ or CD8+ T cells sorted from blood, collected in a trial of the OX40 agonist ivuxolimab. These receptors all stem from an adult with an advanced solid tumor such as melanoma, head and neck, liver or kidney cancer. CDR3s include the opening cysteine and the closing phenylalanine or tryptophan. D genes are given only for firm matches. Rows give clone size only sometimes, using once, few, many, or a class for an expanded clone.

TRBJ1-2 | TRBV5-4 | TRBD1 | . | CASSLWTGGKGTF | TGTGCCAGCAGCTTGTGGACAGGGGGCAAGGGGACCTTC
TRBJ2-1 | TRBV27 | . | . | CASSSDWYNEQFF | TGTGCCAGCAGCTCCGACTGGTACAATGAGCAGTTCTTC
TRBJ2-5 | TRBV6-5 | . | . | CASSYSNRAETQYF | TGTGCCAGCAGTTACTCGAACAGGGCAGAGACCCAGTACTTC
TRBJ2-7 | TRBV7-9 | . | . | CASSPGGAQNEQYF | TGTGCCAGCAGCCCAGGGGGGGCGCAGAACGAGCAGTACTTC
TRBJ2-7 | TRBV11-2 | TRBD1 | once | CASSSLTGPVYEQYF | TGTGCCAGCAGCTCCCTGACAGGGCCGGTCTACGAGCAGTACTTC
TRBJ2-3 | TRBV15 | . | . | CATSETGYADTQYF | TGTGCCACCAGCGAGACCGGGTACGCAGATACGCAGTATTTT
TRBJ2-1 | TRBV18 | TRBD2 | few | CASSRPGTSGVNEQFF | TGTGCCAGCTCACGACCCGGGACTAGCGGTGTCAATGAGCAGTTCTTC
TRBJ1-2 | TRBV6-1 | . | . | CASPGRGPTYGYTF | TGTGCCAGCCCGGGCCGGGGGCCTACCTATGGCTACACCTTC
TRBJ1-2 | TRBV6-1 | . | . | CASRETTLFGYTF | TGTGCCAGCAGGGAGACAACGCTTTTCGGCTACACCTTC
TRBJ2-3 | TRBV7-2 | TRBD2 | . | CASSLDRGRATDTQYF | TGTGCCAGCAGCTTAGATCGCGGGAGGGCTACAGATACGCAGTATTTT
TRBJ2-1 | TRBV7-9 | . | once | CASSPLTLYNEQFF | TGTGCCAGCAGCCCGCTGACTCTCTACAATGAGCAGTTCTTC
TRBJ2-7 | TRBV18 | . | . | CASSPRSRRSSYEQYF | TGTGCCAGCTCACCAAGGAGTCGCCGGAGCTCCTACGAGCAGTACTTC
TRBJ2-2 | TRBV5-1 | TRBD1 | few | CASTLNQQGKTGELFF | TGCGCCAGCACCTTAAACCAACAGGGGAAAACCGGGGAGCTGTTTTTT
TRBJ2-1 | TRBV14 | . | few | CASSQARGPYNEQFF | TGTGCCAGCAGCCAGGCAAGGGGCCCCTACAATGAGCAGTTCTTC
TRBJ2-6 | TRBV10-3 | TRBD2 | . | CATAGVSTGANVLTF | TGTGCCACCGCGGGGGTGTCGACCGGGGCCAACGTCCTGACTTTC
TRBJ1-2 | TRBV27 | . | . | CASSLTGFYGYTF | TGTGCCAGCAGTTTAACAGGGTTCTATGGCTACACCTTC
TRBJ1-2 | TRBV28 | TRBD1 | . | CASSATGGYGYTF | TGTGCCAGCAGTGCGACAGGGGGCTATGGCTACACCTTC
TRBJ2-1 | TRBV27 | . | . | CASSLLGTSYNEQFF | TGTGCCAGCAGTTTACTAGGTACAAGCTACAATGAGCAGTTCTTC
TRBJ1-2 | TRBV4-2 | . | medium-sized | CASSQDVQATNYGYTF | TGTGCCAGCAGCCAAGATGTCCAGGCTACTAACTATGGCTACACCTTC
TRBJ2-1 | TRBV6-5 | TRBD1 | . | CASSYQGDGEQFF | TGTGCCAGCAGTTACCAGGGGGACGGTGAGCAGTTCTTC
TRBJ2-3 | TRBV15 | . | . | CATSSPGSGSTDTQYF | TGTGCCACCAGCAGTCCCGGGAGCGGGAGCACAGATACGCAGTATTTT
TRBJ2-7 | TRBV5-1 | TRBD1 | . | CASSPAWDRGPYEQYF | TGCGCCAGCAGCCCGGCCTGGGACAGGGGTCCCTACGAGCAGTACTTC
TRBJ2-7 | TRBV7-8 | . | . | CASSLVVIGMGPEQYF | TGTGCCAGCAGCTTAGTTGTTATTGGGATGGGACCCGAGCAGTACTTC
TRBJ2-2 | TRBV29-1 | . | . | CSVLRAGVGELFF | TGCAGCGTTCTACGCGCCGGGGTCGGGGAGCTGTTTTTT
TRBJ2-7 | TRBV5-4 | TRBD1 | . | CASSPPGQGTGEQYF | TGTGCCAGCAGCCCACCGGGACAGGGGACGGGCGAGCAGTACTTC
TRBJ1-3 | TRBV19 | . | . | CASSTRDSYHSGNTIYF | TGTGCCAGTAGTACCCGAGACAGCTACCACTCTGGAAACACCATATATTTT
TRBJ2-5 | TRBV6-6 | TRBD2 | . | CASSYSSLAEGETQYF | TGTGCCAGCAGTTACTCGTCCCTAGCGGAAGGAGAGACCCAGTACTTC
TRBJ2-1 | TRBV28 | . | . | CASSIPSPPTPFF | TGTGCCAGCAGTATACCCTCTCCACCAACCCCGTTCTTC
TRBJ2-2 | TRBV11-2 | . | . | CASSLQGAGTGELFF | TGTGCCAGCAGCTTACAAGGGGCCGGCACCGGGGAGCTGTTTTTT
TRBJ2-7 | TRBV5-6 | . | . | CASSLTGLGPYEQYF | TGTGCCAGCAGCTTGACGGGACTCGGACCCTACGAGCAGTACTTC
TRBJ2-7 | TRBV9 | . | . | CASSVAPESSYEQYF | TGTGCCAGCAGCGTAGCTCCGGAGAGCTCCTACGAGCAGTACTTC
TRBJ1-6 | TRBV12-5 | . | . | CASGLWTDNSPLHF | TGTGCTAGTGGTTTATGGACAGATAATTCACCCCTCCACTTT
TRBJ2-3 | TRBV5-1 | TRBD2 | . | CASRWGGSTDTQYF | TGCGCCAGCAGGTGGGGAGGGAGCACAGATACGCAGTATTTT
TRBJ2-2 | TRBV6-1 | TRBD2 | . | CASSEPNLAGNTGELFF | TGTGCCAGCAGTGAGCCCAACCTAGCGGGGAACACCGGGGAGCTGTTTTTT
TRBJ2-1 | TRBV7-7 | . | . | CASSLNTVNEQFF | TGTGCTAGCAGCCTAAATACTGTCAATGAGCAGTTCTTC
TRBJ2-5 | TRBV20-1 | . | . | CSAQVGEIQYF | TGCAGTGCACAGGTGGGGGAGATCCAGTACTTC
TRBJ2-3 | TRBV28 | TRBD2 | . | CASTIGREGLGDTQYF | TGTGCCAGCACCATCGGGCGGGAGGGTTTGGGAGATACGCAGTATTTT
TRBJ1-1 | TRBV19 | . | once | CASHGGLDTPNTEAFF | TGTGCCAGCCACGGGGGGCTGGACACTCCAAACACTGAAGCTTTCTTT
TRBJ2-3 | TRBV6-1 | . | . | CASREGGGTDTQYF | TGTGCCAGCAGGGAGGGCGGGGGCACAGATACGCAGTATTTT
TRBJ1-2 | TRBV6-4 | . | . | CASSGTGFYGYTF | TGTGCCAGCAGTGGAACAGGATTCTATGGCTACACCTTC
TRBJ1-1 | TRBV5-1 | . | . | CASSLAGARNTEAFF | TGCGCCAGCAGCTTGGCAGGGGCGAGGAACACTGAAGCTTTCTTT
TRBJ1-2 | TRBV11-3 | . | . | CASRGICSRLGGYTF | TGTGCCAGCAGGGGAATATGTTCTCGACTGGGGGGCTACACCTTC
TRBJ2-1 | TRBV6-1 | . | . | CASSEQGLSYNEQFF | TGTGCCAGCAGTGAACAGGGCCTCTCCTACAATGAGCAGTTCTTC
TRBJ2-6 | TRBV11-3 | . | . | CASSLTGSGANVLTF | TGTGCCAGCAGCTTAACAGGGTCTGGGGCCAACGTCCTGACTTTC
TRBJ1-1 | TRBV19 | . | . | CASSIQQQTEAFF | TGTGCCAGTAGTATACAACAGCAGACTGAAGCTTTCTTT
TRBJ1-6 | TRBV27 | . | few | CASSFNGSPLHF | TGTGCCAGCAGTTTTAACGGGTCACCCCTCCACTTT
TRBJ2-1 | TRBV10-1 | TRBD2 | . | CASSGLAGGPYNEQFF | TGCGCCAGCAGTGGTCTAGCGGGAGGGCCGTACAATGAGCAGTTCTTC